The 17 T cell receptor beta chains in this list originate from one sample, sequenced in a study of T-cell reconstitution after alpha-beta-depleted transplantation in children. Researchers prepared the TCRbeta library using unique molecular identifiers, the study reports. TCRdb itself ran the PCR reads through MiXCR, one entry per CDR3 protein. The profile covers some 600,000 distinct CDR3 sequences, with 10% to 15% appearing a single time and about 2.2% taken by the ten largest. The sequencing used PBMCs, mostly from graft donor cells, collected 360 days after TCRalphabeta/CD19-depleted stem cell transplant. The source is a male patient aged 5 to 17 who had a stem cell transplant for acute myeloid leukemia, so the T cells may come from the graft donor.

This sequence joins TRBV7-6 and TRBJ2-5; D not certain. This CDR3 comprises 15 residues. Per the germline V gene, CDR1 is SGHVS and CDR2 is FNYEAQ. V was cut by 1 base and J by 1 base, with 10 bases left in between. CDR3 sequence reads: CASSLDPGTQETQYF. CDR3 nucleotides: TGTGCCAGCAGCTTAGACCCGGGCACCCAAGAGACCCAGTACTTC. The entire variable domain, with the rest obtained from reference TRBV7-6 and TRBJ2-5, is as follows: GAGVSQSPRYKVTKRGQDVALRCDPISGHVSLYWYRQALGQGPEFLTYFNYEAQQDKSGLPNDRFSAERPEGSISTLTIQRTEQRDSAMYRCASSLDPGTQETQYFGPGTRLLVL.

This clonotype has a count of ten or more. V is TRBV20-1 and J is TRBJ2-7; possible D gene TRBD1, 6 bases. With 2 bases removed from V and 3 bases from J, the gap between germline ends came to 8 bases. The CDR3 spans 12 residues. Germline CDR1 reads DFQATT; CDR2 reads SNEGSKA (reference sequence). CDR3 sequence: CSARTDSYEQYF. DNA for the CDR3: TGCAGTGCTAGAACGGACAGCTACGAGCAGTACTTC.

The chain recombines TRBV25-1 with TRBJ2-7; D gene uncertain. Trimming took 7 bases from V and 2 from J, leaving 9 bases between them. CDR3 length equals 12 residues. The germline V gene encodes CDR1 MGHDK and CDR2 SYGVNS. The CDR3 is CASTDGPYEQYF. CDR3 nucleotide sequence: TGTGCCAGCACGGACGGTCCCTACGAGCAGTACTTC.

This clonotype came up a few times. The gene calls are TRBV5-1 and TRBJ2-5, with D uncertain. CDR1 and CDR2 (germline): SGHRS, YFSETQ. The length of the CDR3 is 14 residues. The germline V and J ends were trimmed by 7 bases and 7 bases, with 20 bases remaining between them. In DNA form, the CDR3 reads TGCGCCAGCCGGTCGGATCTCCGTTTGGGGACCCAGTACTTC. Translated: CASRSDLRLGTQYF. Full variable domain (remainder filled in from reference TRBV5-1 and TRBJ2-5): KAGVTQTPRYLIKTRGQQVTLSCSPISGHRSVSWYQQTPGQGLQFLFEYFSETQRNKGNFPGRFSGRQFSNSRSEMNVSTLELGDSALYLCASRSDLRLGTQYFGPGTRLLVL.

This clonotype was found a few times. This sequence joins TRBV12-3 or TRBV12-4 and TRBJ2-5; 9 nucleotides align to TRBD2. Trimming took 6 bases from V and 5 from J; bases not matched to a gene: 13. The length of the CDR3 is 16 residues. CDR3 DNA sequence: TGTGCCAGCAGCTACCGGATAGCGGGAGTGGGGGAGACCCAGTACTTC. It yields the protein CASSYRIAGVGETQYF.

This rearrangement joins TRBV18 to TRBJ1-1; D may be TRBD1 (6 bases). The CDR3 is 17 amino acids. The V gene lost 3 bases and the J gene lost 0 bases, with 17 bases spanning the gap. Germline CDR1 and CDR2: KGHSH and LQKENI. CDR3 protein: CASSPTRSWDMNTEAFF. The DNA for the CDR3 is TGTGCCAGCTCACCTACCAGGAGTTGGGACATGAACACTGAAGCTTTCTTT.

This clonotype was detected many times. V is TRBV28 and J is TRBJ2-1; 7 bases are shared with TRBD2. Germline V gene sequence: CDR1 MDHEN, CDR2 SYDVKM. V gave up 6 bases and J gave up 7 bases; unmatched junction bases: 6. The CDR3 spans 13 residues. The CDR3 is CASRSSGGNEQFF. CDR3 nucleotide sequence: TGTGCCAGCAGATCATCGGGAGGTAATGAGCAGTTCTTC.

This clonotype was detected a few times. The rearrangement links TRBV6-1 to TRBJ2-1; 7 bases are shared with TRBD2. This CDR3 is built from 14 residues. V lost 8 bases and J lost 14; bases outside the gene matches: 18. CDR1 is MNHNS, CDR2 SASEGT, per germline. In nucleotides, the CDR3 is TGTGCCAGCTCTATAAAGGCGGAGGGAGGGCGTGAGTTCTTC. Protein sequence: CASSIKAEGGREFF.

At least ten counts were recorded for this clonotype. The V and J genes are TRBV20-1 and TRBJ2-3; D call uncertain. This CDR3 has 14 residues. The germline CDR1 and CDR2 sequences are DFQATT and SNEGSKA (reference sequence). V was trimmed by 3 bases and J by 0 bases, leaving 10 bases between them. The CDR3 loop is CSASRVTSTDTQYF. The CDR3 bases are TGCAGTGCTAGCCGGGTTACTAGCACAGATACGCAGTATTTT.

V gene TRBV28 combines with J gene TRBJ1-2; D uncertain. Per germline, CDR1 MDHEN and CDR2 SYDVKM. V was shortened by 6 bases and J by 0 bases, with 14 bases between the two germline ends. The CDR3 spans 15 residues. The CDR3 nucleotides are TGTGCCAGCAGAGGAAGAGGGTACGCTAACTATGGCTACACCTTC. Translating gives CASRGRGYANYGYTF.

This chain links TRBV2 with TRBJ2-7, with D tentatively TRBD1 (7 bases). V was clipped by 4 bases and J by 7 bases, with 26 bases between them. The CDR3 sequence is 17 residues long. Germline V gene data show CDR1 as SNHLY and CDR2 as FYNNEI. The CDR3 is CASSAGVFGTEDTEQYF. CDR3 nucleotide sequence: TGTGCCAGCAGTGCGGGGGTCTTCGGGACAGAAGACACTGAGCAGTACTTC.

The chain carries TRBV10-3 and TRBJ2-5, with TRBD2 matching 8 bases. Germline CDR1 ENHRY, CDR2 SYGVKD. V shed 4 bases, J shed 5 bases, and the junction held 9 bases outside the gene matches. The CDR3 sequence is 15 residues long. CDR3 DNA sequence: TGTGCCATCAGTGGGGCGGGAGGACCAGGCGAGACCCAGTACTTC. Residues: CAISGAGGPGETQYF.

This clonotype was seen a handful of times. The chain combines TRBV29-1 with TRBJ1-3; D uncertain. Germline-derived CDR1 and CDR2 are SQVTM and ANQGSEA. V was shortened by 5 bases and J by 4 bases, with 12 bases between the two germline ends. The CDR3 consists of 13 residues. This CDR3 reads CSVQELVGNTIYF. DNA for the CDR3: TGCAGCGTTCAGGAGCTGGTCGGAAACACCATATATTTT.

This clonotype was counted between two and nine times. The V and J genes are TRBV20-1 and TRBJ1-1; weak D call: TRBD1 (6 bases). The V end lost 3 bases, the J end lost 5 bases, and 16 bases lay between the germline ends. Germline assignment: CDR1 DFQATT and CDR2 SNEGSKA (reference sequence). This CDR3 is built from 14 residues. CDR3 protein: CSASGGRGKTEAFF. CDR3 DNA sequence: TGCAGTGCTAGCGGGGGCAGGGGCAAGACTGAAGCTTTCTTT.

This clonotype has a count of ten or more. The rearrangement joins TRBV9 to TRBJ2-5; D is unclear. This CDR3 is 13 amino acids long. The V and J ends lost 0 bases and 7 bases respectively, with 10 bases between them. The germline V gene encodes CDR1 SGDLS and CDR2 YYNGEE. The DNA of the CDR3 is TGTGCCAGCAGCGTAGATGCCAGAGGGACCCAGTACTTC. Amino acid sequence: CASSVDARGTQYF.

V gene TRBV10-3 combines with J gene TRBJ2-1; 7 positions match TRBD1. The V gene's germline CDR1 is ENHRY and CDR2 SYGVKD. The CDR3 totals 15 residues. J gave up 12 bases and V 6 bases, and 17 bases lay outside the gene matches. Here the CDR3 DNA reads TGTGCCATCAGAAGGGGGCCGGGACCCAAATCGGGGCAGTTCTTC. This codes for CAIRRGPGPKSGQFF.

The chain is built from TRBV27 and TRBJ2-1; D gene unclear. Between the trimmed V and J ends, which lost 2 bases and 3 bases, there was a span of 14 bases. Per germline, CDR1 MNHEY and CDR2 SMNVEV (reference sequence). The CDR3 runs to 16 residues. The CDR3 region is CASSLATFPLYNEQFF. The CDR3 region has the DNA TGTGCCAGCAGTTTAGCGACTTTCCCTCTCTACAATGAGCAGTTCTTC.